A single T cell receptor beta chain is shown here with its context. Its antigen is still unknown. These data are taken from a study of beta chain features in type 1 diabetes. Overall study results and limits: Type 1 diabetes patients showed a moderate but significant shortening of TCRB CDR3s in all four CD4+ subsets.

The authors reverse transcribed all of the isolated RNA, so sequencing captured expressed TCRB transcripts. Data came from immunoSEQ multiplex PCR; TCRdb stores just in-frame clones and leaves some out. The table lists 600,000 to 700,000 clones, under 15% of them singletons. Germline CDR1 and CDR2: MNHNY and SVGAGI (reference sequence). This CDR3 comprises 13 residues. V lost 4 bases and J lost 2, with 7 bases in between. This receptor was obtained from a man between 18 and 35 years old with type 1 diabetes. Source material: naive CD4+ T cells from blood. The V gene is TRBV6-6, the J gene TRBJ2-3; no firm D call. The CDR3 sequence is CASSWDHTDTQYF. The CDR3 region has the DNA TGTGCCAGCAGTTGGGATCACACAGATACGCAGTATTTT.